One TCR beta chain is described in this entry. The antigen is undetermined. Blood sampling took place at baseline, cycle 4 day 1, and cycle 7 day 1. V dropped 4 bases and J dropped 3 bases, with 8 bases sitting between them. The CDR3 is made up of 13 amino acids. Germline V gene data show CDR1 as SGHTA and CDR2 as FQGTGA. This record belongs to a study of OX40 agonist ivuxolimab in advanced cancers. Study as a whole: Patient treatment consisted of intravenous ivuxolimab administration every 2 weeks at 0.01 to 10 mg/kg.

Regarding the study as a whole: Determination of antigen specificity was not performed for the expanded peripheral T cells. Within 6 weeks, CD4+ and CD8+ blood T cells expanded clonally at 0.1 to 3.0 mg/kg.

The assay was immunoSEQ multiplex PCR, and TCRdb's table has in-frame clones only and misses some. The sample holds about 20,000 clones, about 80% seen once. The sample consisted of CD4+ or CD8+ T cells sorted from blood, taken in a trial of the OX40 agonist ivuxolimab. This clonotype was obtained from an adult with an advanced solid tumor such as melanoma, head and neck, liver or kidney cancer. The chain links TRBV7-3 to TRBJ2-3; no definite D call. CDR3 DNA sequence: TGTGCCAGCAGCTCCCTAACGACAGATACGCAGTATTTT. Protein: CASSSLTTDTQYF. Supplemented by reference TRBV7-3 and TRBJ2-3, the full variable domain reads GAGVSQTPSNKVTEKGKYVELRCDPISGHTALYWYRQSLGQGPEFLIYFQGTGAADDSGLPNDRFFAVRPEGSVSTLKIQRTERGDSAVYLCASSSLTTDTQYFGPGTRLTVL.